The 9 T cell receptor beta chains below were found in one sample sequenced in a study of blood T cell repertoires in COVID-19. TCRdb's table, derived via immunoSEQ multiplex PCR, lists solely in-frame clones and lacks some. Of 360,000 or so clones in the sample, approximately 89% were seen once. The source material was peripheral blood. The receptors here all came from a woman in her sixties with COVID-19, enrolled during active disease.

This chain joins TRBV19 and TRBJ1-2; no clear D gene. The CDR3 is made up of 13 amino acids. Deletions cut 3 bases from V and 3 bases from J, with 8 bases between. Germline V lookup: CDR1 LNHDA, CDR2 SQIVND (reference sequence). CDR3 amino acids: CASSMYSDYGYTF. CDR3 coding DNA: TGTGCCAGTAGTATGTACAGTGACTATGGCTACACCTTC.

The chain carries TRBV6-1 and TRBJ1-6, with a tentative D call TRBD1 (6 bases). Germline CDR1 is MNHNS and CDR2 is SASEGT. This CDR3 is 15 amino acids long. Between the trimmed V and J ends, which lost 0 bases and 5 bases, there was a span of 8 bases. The chain's CDR3 is CASSEASGDNSPLHF. The CDR3 nucleotides are TGTGCCAGCAGTGAAGCGTCAGGGGATAATTCACCCCTCCACTTT.

The chain couples TRBV7-8 to TRBJ2-4; D ambiguous. With 6 bases removed from V and 14 bases from J, the gap between germline ends came to 8 bases. CDR3 length: 9 residues. Germline V lookup: CDR1 SGHVS, CDR2 FQNEAQ. CDR3 nucleotide sequence: TGTGCCAGCAGAATTCGTGAGTACTTC. This sequence encodes CASRIREYF.

This chain joins TRBV28 and TRBJ1-5; 7 nucleotides line up with TRBD1. Germline CDR1 and CDR2: MDHEN and SYDVKM. V dropped 2 bases and J dropped 2; count of bases not matched to a gene: 12. The CDR3 sequence is 18 residues long. The DNA of the CDR3 is TGTGCCAGCAGTTTACCAGGGGGGTCATGGAATGGCAATCAGCCCCAGCATTTT. This encodes CASSLPGGSWNGNQPQHF.

V usage is TRBV7-2 and J usage is TRBJ1-2, with TRBD1 as a possible D gene (5 bases). The CDR3 length is 14 residues. V shed 2 bases and J shed 4 bases, with 11 bases lying between them. Germline-derived CDR1 and CDR2 are SGHTA and FQGNSA. CDR3 amino acids: CASSLLGTRYGYTF. The CDR3 DNA sequence: TGTGCCAGCAGCTTATTGGGGACTCGCTATGGCTACACCTTC. Filled out from reference TRBV7-2 and TRBJ1-2, the complete variable domain reads GAGVSQSPSNKVTEKGKDVELRCDPISGHTALYWYRQSLGQGLEFLIYFQGNSAPDKSGLPSDRFSAERTGGSVSTLTIQRTQQEDSAVYLCASSLLGTRYGYTFGSGTRLTVV.

CDR3 sequence (DNA): TGTGCCAGCAGCTTGGCCTCCTCTGGGGCCAACGTCCTGACTTTC. Translation: CASSLASSGANVLTF. This rearrangement joins TRBV5-5 to TRBJ2-6; D gene ambiguous. V was cut by 0 bases and J by 0 bases, with 4 bases left in between. Germline V CDR1 and CDR2: SGHKS, YYEKEE (reference sequence). This CDR3 spans 15 amino acids.

This CDR3 is CASSLRAGDGYTF. The CDR3, as DNA: TGTGCCAGCAGCCTTAGGGCCGGGGATGGCTACACCTTC. The J gene is TRBJ1-2, the V gene TRBV7-3, with D hard to call. In germline, CDR1 is SGHTA, CDR2 FQGTGA. The V end lost 5 bases, the J end lost 6 bases, and 13 bases lay between the germline ends. There are 13 residues in the CDR3.

This chain links TRBV6-4 with TRBJ1-6; perhaps TRBD1 as D (5 bases). The CDR3 contains 16 residues. V lost 2 bases, J lost 4 bases, and 12 bases lay in between. CDR1 MRHNA and CDR2 SNTAGT come from the germline V gene. CDR3 sequence reads: CASSDDEAGYNSPLHF. The CDR3 coding sequence is TGTGCCAGCAGTGACGATGAGGCAGGGTATAATTCACCCCTCCACTTT.

For the CDR3, the DNA is TGTGCCAGTAGCCTTATGAACACTGAAGCTTTCTTT. Translated, it gives CASSLMNTEAFF. The V gene is TRBV19, the J gene TRBJ1-1; D not certain. V lost 6 bases and J lost 0, with 5 bases in between. Germline values: CDR1 LNHDA, CDR2 SQIVND (reference sequence). The CDR3 covers 12 residues.